Listed below are T cell receptor beta chains from one sample, sequenced in a study of T cell changes during pregnancy in multiple sclerosis. Profiled with immunoSEQ multiplex PCR; TCRdb holds only in-frame clones, not every one. The table includes more than 55,000 clones, more than 85% detected once. The sequencing here drew on peripheral blood, taken in the second trimester of pregnancy. Receptors were obtained from a female donor with multiple sclerosis, enrolled in a pregnancy study. Each CDR3 is given with its conserved first and last residue. D genes are given only for firm matches. Where a row states a size, it is once, few, many or the class of an expanded clone; other rows omit it.

v_gene	d_gene	j_gene	abundance	CDR3aa	CDR3nt
TRBV7-6	TRBD1	TRBJ2-7	-	CASSSPDRAYELYF	TGTGCCAGCAGCAGCCCCGACAGGGCCTACGAGCTGTACTTC
TRBV7-2	TRBD1	TRBJ2-2	-	CASTTGQGRTGELFF	TGTGCCAGCACCACGGGACAGGGGAGGACCGGGGAGCTGTTTTTT
TRBV4-1	TRBD1	TRBJ1-1	-	CASSPNSGQGETEAFF	TGCGCCAGCAGCCCTAATTCGGGACAGGGCGAAACTGAAGCTTTCTTT
TRBV5-4	TRBD1	TRBJ2-5	once	CASSVKTGGKVQETQYF	TGTGCCAGCAGCGTAAAGACAGGGGGGAAAGTCCAAGAGACCCAGTACTTC
TRBV5-4	TRBD2	TRBJ2-3	once	CASSLGDGGAWVDTQYF	TGTGCCAGCAGCTTGGGTGACGGGGGGGCCTGGGTAGATACGCAGTATTTT
TRBV30	TRBD2	TRBJ2-1	-	CAWRLGLASSHEQFF	TGTGCCTGGAGGTTGGGACTAGCCTCGTCCCATGAGCAGTTCTTC
TRBV19	TRBD2	TRBJ2-5	-	CASSIDPPSVAGYQETQYF	TGTGCCAGTAGTATAGATCCCCCCTCTGTAGCGGGGTATCAAGAGACCCAGTACTTC
TRBV25-1	-	TRBJ1-2	-	CASSDLAFNGYTF	TGTGCCAGCAGTGACCTCGCGTTCAATGGCTACACCTTC
TRBV7-2	-	TRBJ1-1	-	CASSFTGNTEAFF	TGTGCCAGCAGCTTTACAGGGAACACTGAAGCTTTCTTT
TRBV9	TRBD2	TRBJ2-1	-	CASSLVSGGGDEQFF	TGTGCCAGCAGCCTCGTTAGCGGGGGGGGTGATGAGCAGTTCTTC
TRBV4-2	TRBD1	TRBJ1-6	-	CASSQDRENSPLHF	TGTGCCAGCAGCCAGGACAGGGAGAATTCACCCCTCCACTTT
TRBV7-3	TRBD1	TRBJ1-1	-	CASRRQGSNTEAFF	TGTGCCAGCCGTCGACAGGGGTCTAACACTGAAGCTTTCTTT
TRBV5-6	TRBD1	TRBJ1-5	-	CASRSPPGAGGSSNQPQHF	TGTGCCAGCAGATCCCCCCCTGGGGCAGGGGGCAGTAGCAATCAGCCCCAGCATTTT
TRBV19	-	TRBJ1-4	-	CASSIQAGGEKLFF	TGTGCCAGTAGTATTCAGGCGGGGGGTGAAAAACTGTTTTTT
TRBV6-5	-	TRBJ2-3	-	CASSYSLPAGDTQYF	TGTGCCAGCAGTTACTCGCTTCCCGCGGGAGATACGCAGTATTTT
TRBV19	TRBD1	TRBJ1-4	-	CASSIGLQGGNEKLFF	TGTGCCAGTAGTATCGGCTTACAGGGGGGAAATGAAAAACTGTTTTTT
TRBV4-3	-	TRBJ1-5	-	CASSQDIYSNQPQHF	TGCGCCAGCAGCCAAGATATCTACAGCAATCAGCCCCAGCATTTT
TRBV5-1	-	TRBJ2-3	-	CASSLAETAPTDTQYF	TGCGCCAGCAGCTTGGCCGAGACAGCGCCAACAGATACGCAGTATTTT
TRBV9	TRBD2	TRBJ2-1	-	CASSEGGTYNEQFF	TGTGCCAGCAGCGAGGGAGGGACTTACAATGAGCAGTTCTTC
TRBV7-3	TRBD1	TRBJ2-2	-	CASSRDRANTGELFF	TGTGCCAGCAGCCGGGACAGGGCGAACACCGGGGAGCTGTTTTTT
TRBV6-1	-	TRBJ1-5	-	CASSDLQNSNQPQHF	TGTGCCAGCAGTGATTTACAGAATAGCAATCAGCCCCAGCATTTT
TRBV19	TRBD1	TRBJ1-6	-	CASSIRLYADRGQSNSPLHF	TGTGCCAGTAGTATACGATTATACGCGGACAGGGGGCAATCTAATTCACCCCTCCACTTT
TRBV7-8	-	TRBJ2-7	-	CASKQATGDSTYEQYF	TGTGCCAGCAAACAAGCGACAGGAGATTCAACCTACGAGCAGTACTTC
TRBV19	-	TRBJ1-1	-	CASTSRQVATEAFF	TGTGCCAGTACCTCCCGACAGGTAGCCACTGAAGCTTTCTTT
TRBV10-3	TRBD1	TRBJ2-3	-	CAISNTGGEDTQYF	TGTGCCATCAGTAATACAGGGGGCGAAGATACGCAGTATTTT
TRBV29-1	-	TRBJ1-1	-	CSVASTSLNTEAFF	TGCAGCGTCGCATCTACCTCACTCAACACTGAAGCTTTCTTT
TRBV25-1	-	TRBJ2-5	-	CASSDPVRSSETQYF	TGTGCCAGCAGTGATCCTGTCAGGTCTTCAGAGACCCAGTACTTC
TRBV11-3	-	TRBJ1-6	once	CASSLDSSYNSPLHF	TGTGCCAGCAGCTTAGACAGCTCCTATAATTCACCCCTCCACTTT
TRBV10-1	TRBD1	TRBJ1-1	few	CASSGSGGVTEAFF	TGCGCCAGCAGTGGGTCAGGGGGTGTCACTGAAGCTTTCTTT
TRBV5-4	TRBD1	TRBJ1-2	-	CASSNPGQGSYGYTF	TGTGCCAGCAGCAATCCGGGACAGGGAAGCTATGGCTACACCTTC
TRBV28	-	TRBJ2-7	once	CASSSPGTFSYEQYF	TGTGCCAGCAGCTCTCCCGGGACATTTTCCTACGAGCAGTACTTC
TRBV5-6	-	TRBJ2-2	once	CASSPTRWEFAGELFF	TGTGCCAGCAGCCCAACCCGATGGGAGTTTGCCGGGGAGCTGTTTTTT
TRBV7-5	-	TRBJ2-5	-	CVRSLTARRAPSQETQYF	TGTGTCAGAAGCTTAACTGCGAGGCGGGCCCCTAGCCAAGAGACCCAGTACTTC
TRBV19	-	TRBJ2-3	-	CASSIGQTSTDTQYF	TGTGCCAGTAGTATAGGCCAGACTAGCACAGATACGCAGTATTTT
TRBV27	TRBD1	TRBJ1-5	-	CASSLSPPGQGGGQPQHF	TGTGCCAGCAGTTTATCCCCCCCGGGACAGGGAGGGGGCCAGCCCCAGCATTTT
TRBV4-2	-	TRBJ2-3	-	CASSQDSIVTDTQYF	TGTGCCAGCAGCCAAGATTCGATAGTAACAGATACGCAGTATTTT
TRBV6-6	-	TRBJ2-3	-	CASSYIGRLSTDTQYF	TGTGCCAGCAGTTACATTGGTCGGTTAAGCACAGATACGCAGTATTTT
TRBV18	-	TRBJ1-2	-	CASSPPGSSYGYTF	TGTGCCAGCTCACCGCCGGGGTCCTCTTATGGCTACACCTTC
TRBV30	TRBD1	TRBJ1-4	-	CAWSKQGDEKLFF	TGTGCCTGGAGTAAACAGGGGGATGAAAAACTGTTTTTT
TRBV10-3	TRBD1	TRBJ1-4	-	CATQRQGDEKLFF	TGTGCCACCCAAAGACAGGGGGATGAAAAACTGTTTTTT
TRBV19	-	TRBJ1-1	-	CASVVRAGLGTEAFF	TGTGCCAGTGTCGTCAGGGCGGGGTTAGGAACTGAAGCTTTCTTT